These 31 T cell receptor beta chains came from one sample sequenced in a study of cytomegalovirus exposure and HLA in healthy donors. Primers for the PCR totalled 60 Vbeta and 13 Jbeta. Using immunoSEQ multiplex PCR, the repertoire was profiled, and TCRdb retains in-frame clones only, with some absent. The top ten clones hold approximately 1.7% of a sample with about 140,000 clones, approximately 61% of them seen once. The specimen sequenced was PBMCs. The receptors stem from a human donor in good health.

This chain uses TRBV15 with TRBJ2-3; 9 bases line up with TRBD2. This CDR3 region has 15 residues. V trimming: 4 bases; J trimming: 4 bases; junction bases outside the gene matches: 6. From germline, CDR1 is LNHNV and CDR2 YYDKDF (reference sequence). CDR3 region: CATSTLAGTADTQYF. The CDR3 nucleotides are TGTGCCACCAGCACCCTAGCGGGGACGGCAGATACGCAGTATTTT.

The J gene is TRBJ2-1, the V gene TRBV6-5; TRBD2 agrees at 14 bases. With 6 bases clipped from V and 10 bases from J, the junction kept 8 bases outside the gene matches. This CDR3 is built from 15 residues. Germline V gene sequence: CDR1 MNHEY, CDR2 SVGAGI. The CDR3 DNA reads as TGTGCCAGCAGCTCCGGACTAGCGGGAGGACACGAGCAGTTCTTC. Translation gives CASSSGLAGGHEQFF.

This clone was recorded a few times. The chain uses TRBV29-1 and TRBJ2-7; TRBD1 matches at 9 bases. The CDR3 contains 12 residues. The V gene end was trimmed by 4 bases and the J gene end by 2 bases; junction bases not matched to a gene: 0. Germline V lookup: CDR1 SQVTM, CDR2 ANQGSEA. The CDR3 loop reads CSVGDRAYEQYF. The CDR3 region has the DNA TGCAGCGTTGGGGACAGGGCCTACGAGCAGTACTTC.

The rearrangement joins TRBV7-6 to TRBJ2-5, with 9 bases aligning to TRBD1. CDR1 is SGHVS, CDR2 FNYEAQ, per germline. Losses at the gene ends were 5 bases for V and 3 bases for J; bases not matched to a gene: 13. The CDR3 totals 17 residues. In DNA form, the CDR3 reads TGTGCCAGCAGCGGTACTAGGCGGAGACAGGGGGAAGAGACCCAGTACTTC. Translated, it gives CASSGTRRRQGEETQYF.

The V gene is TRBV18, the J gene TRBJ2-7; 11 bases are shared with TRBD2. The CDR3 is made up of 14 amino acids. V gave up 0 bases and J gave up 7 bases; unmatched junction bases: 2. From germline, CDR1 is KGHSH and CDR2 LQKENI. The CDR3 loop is CASSPPLAGVEQYF. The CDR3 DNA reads TGTGCCAGCTCACCACCACTAGCGGGAGTAGAGCAGTACTTC.

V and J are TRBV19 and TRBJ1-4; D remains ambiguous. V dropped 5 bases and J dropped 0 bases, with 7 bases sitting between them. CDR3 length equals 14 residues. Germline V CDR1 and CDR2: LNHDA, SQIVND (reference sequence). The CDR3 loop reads CASSAEATNEKLFF. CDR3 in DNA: TGTGCCAGTAGTGCGGAAGCAACTAATGAAAAACTGTTTTTT.

CDR3 region: CASSLAAVTYEQYF. In DNA, the CDR3 is TGTGCCAGCAGCTTAGCTGCGGTAACCTACGAGCAGTACTTC. The rearrangement links TRBV11-1 to TRBJ2-7, with D hard to call. CDR1 SGHAT and CDR2 FQDESV come from the germline V gene (reference sequence). This CDR3 has 14 amino acids. Trimming cost V 0 bases and J 2 bases, with 8 bases left between them.

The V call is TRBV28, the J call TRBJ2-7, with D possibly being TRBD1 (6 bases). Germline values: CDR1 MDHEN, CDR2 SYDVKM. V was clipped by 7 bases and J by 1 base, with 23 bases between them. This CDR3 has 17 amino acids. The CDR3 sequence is CASIKIGGGEGSYEQYF. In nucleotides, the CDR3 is TGTGCCAGCATCAAAATAGGGGGTGGAGAAGGTTCCTACGAGCAGTACTTC.

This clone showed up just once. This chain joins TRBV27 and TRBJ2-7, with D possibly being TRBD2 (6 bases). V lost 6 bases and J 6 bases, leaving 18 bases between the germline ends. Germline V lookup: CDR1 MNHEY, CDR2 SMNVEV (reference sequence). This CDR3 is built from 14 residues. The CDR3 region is CASRATGFGGEQYF. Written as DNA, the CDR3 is TGTGCCAGCAGGGCAACAGGCTTCGGGGGCGAGCAGTACTTC.

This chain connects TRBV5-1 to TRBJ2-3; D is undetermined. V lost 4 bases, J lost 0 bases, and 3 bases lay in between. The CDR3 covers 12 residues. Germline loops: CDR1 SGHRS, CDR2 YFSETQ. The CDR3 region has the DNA TGCGCCAGCAGCCTGAGCACAGATACGCAGTATTTT. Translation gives CASSLSTDTQYF.

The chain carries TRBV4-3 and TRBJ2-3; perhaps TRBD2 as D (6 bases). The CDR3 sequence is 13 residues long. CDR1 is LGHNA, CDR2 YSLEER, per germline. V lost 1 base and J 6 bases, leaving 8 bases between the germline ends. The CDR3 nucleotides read TGCGCCAGCAGCCAAGTCGCGGGGGATACGCAGTATTTT. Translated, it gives CASSQVAGDTQYF.

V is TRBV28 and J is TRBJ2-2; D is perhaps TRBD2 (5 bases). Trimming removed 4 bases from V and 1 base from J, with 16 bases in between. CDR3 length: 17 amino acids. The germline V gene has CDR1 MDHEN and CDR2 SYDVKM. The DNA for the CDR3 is TGTGCCAGCAGTTATCGGACGGGGAAAAGGAACACCGGGGAGCTGTTTTTT. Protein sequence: CASSYRTGKRNTGELFF.

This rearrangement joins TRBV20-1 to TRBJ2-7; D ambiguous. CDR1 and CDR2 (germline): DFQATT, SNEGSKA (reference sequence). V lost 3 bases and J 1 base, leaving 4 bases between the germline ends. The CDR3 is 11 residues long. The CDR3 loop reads CSASISYEQYF. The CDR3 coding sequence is TGCAGTGCTAGTATATCCTACGAGCAGTACTTC.

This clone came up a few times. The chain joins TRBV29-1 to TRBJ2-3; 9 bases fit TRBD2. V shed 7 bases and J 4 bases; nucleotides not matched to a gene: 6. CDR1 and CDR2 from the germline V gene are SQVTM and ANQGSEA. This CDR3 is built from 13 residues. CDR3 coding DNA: TGCAGCGCCTTACTAGCGGGCCCAGATACGCAGTATTTT. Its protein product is CSALLAGPDTQYF.

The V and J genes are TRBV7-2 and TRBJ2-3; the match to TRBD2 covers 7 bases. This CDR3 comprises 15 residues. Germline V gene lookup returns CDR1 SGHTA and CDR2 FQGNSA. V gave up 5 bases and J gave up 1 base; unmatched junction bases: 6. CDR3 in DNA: TGTGCCAGCAGCCCTCCTGGGGGGGGCACAGATACGCAGTATTTT. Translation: CASSPPGGGTDTQYF. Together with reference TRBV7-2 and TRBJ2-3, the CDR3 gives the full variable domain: GAGVSQSPSNKVTEKGKDVELRCDPISGHTALYWYRQSLGQGLEFLIYFQGNSAPDKSGLPSDRFSAERTGGSVSTLTIQRTQQEDSAVYLCASSPPGGGTDTQYFGPGTRLTVL.

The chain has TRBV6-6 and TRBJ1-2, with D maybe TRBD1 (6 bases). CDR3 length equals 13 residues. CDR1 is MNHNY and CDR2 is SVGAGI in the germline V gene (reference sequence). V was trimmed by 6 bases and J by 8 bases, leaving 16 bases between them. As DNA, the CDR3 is TGTGCCAGCAGGGGAGGGACAAAATGGGGCTACACCTTC. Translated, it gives CASRGGTKWGYTF.

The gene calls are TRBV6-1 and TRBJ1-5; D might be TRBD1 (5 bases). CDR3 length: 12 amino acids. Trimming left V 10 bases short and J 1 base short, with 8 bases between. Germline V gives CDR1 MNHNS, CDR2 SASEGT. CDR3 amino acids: CAMGGSNQPQHF. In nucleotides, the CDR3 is TGTGCCATGGGGGGAAGCAATCAGCCCCAGCATTTT.

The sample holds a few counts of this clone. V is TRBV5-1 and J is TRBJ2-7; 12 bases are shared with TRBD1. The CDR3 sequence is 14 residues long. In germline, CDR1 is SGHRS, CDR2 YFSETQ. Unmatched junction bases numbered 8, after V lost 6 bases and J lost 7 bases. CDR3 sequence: CASNPGQGAYEQYF. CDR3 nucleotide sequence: TGCGCCAGCAACCCGGGACAGGGGGCGTATGAGCAGTACTTC.

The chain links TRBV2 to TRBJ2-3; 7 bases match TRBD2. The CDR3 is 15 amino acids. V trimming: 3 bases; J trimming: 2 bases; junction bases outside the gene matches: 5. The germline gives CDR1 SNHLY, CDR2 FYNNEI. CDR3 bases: TGTGCCAGCAGTGAGGGGCGGGAGCCCACAGATACGCAGTATTTT. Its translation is CASSEGREPTDTQYF.

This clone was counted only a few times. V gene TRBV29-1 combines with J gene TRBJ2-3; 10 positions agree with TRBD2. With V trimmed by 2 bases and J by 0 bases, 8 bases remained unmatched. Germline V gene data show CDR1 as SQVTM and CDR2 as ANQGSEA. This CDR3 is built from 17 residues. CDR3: CSVEPLDSGRSTDTQYF. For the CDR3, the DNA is TGCAGCGTTGAACCCTTGGATAGCGGGAGGAGCACAGATACGCAGTATTTT.

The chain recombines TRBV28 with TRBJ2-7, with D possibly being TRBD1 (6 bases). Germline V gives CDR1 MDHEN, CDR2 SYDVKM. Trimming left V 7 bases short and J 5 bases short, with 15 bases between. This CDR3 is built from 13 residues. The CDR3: CASKRQGLDEQYF. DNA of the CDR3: TGTGCCAGCAAGCGGCAGGGGCTTGACGAGCAGTACTTC.

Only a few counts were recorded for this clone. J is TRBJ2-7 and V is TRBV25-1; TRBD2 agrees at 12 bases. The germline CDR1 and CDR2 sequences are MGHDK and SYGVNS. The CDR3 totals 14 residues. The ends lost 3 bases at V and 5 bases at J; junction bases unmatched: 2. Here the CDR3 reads CASSDGTSGHEQYF. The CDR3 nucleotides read TGTGCCAGCAGTGACGGGACTAGCGGGCACGAGCAGTACTTC.

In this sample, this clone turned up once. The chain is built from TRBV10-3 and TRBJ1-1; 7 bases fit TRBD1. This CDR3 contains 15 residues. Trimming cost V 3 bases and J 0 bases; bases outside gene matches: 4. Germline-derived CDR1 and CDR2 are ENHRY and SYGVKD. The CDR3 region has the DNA TGTGCCATCAGTGATCAGACAGGGATGAACACTGAAGCTTTCTTT. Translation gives CAISDQTGMNTEAFF.

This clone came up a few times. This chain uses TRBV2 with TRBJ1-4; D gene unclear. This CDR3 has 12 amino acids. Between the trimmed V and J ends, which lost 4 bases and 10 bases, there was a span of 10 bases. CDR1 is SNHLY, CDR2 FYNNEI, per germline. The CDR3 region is CASSGGRGKLFF. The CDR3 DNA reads TGTGCCAGCAGTGGCGGGCGGGGAAAACTGTTTTTT.

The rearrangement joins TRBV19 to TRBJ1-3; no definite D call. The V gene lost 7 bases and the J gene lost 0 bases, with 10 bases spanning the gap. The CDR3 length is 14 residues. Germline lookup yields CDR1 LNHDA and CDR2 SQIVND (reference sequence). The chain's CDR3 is CASIPLNSGNTIYF. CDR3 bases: TGTGCCAGTATCCCACTGAACTCTGGAAACACCATATATTTT.

DNA for the CDR3: TGTGCCAGCAGTGAAGGGGCGACAGACGAGCAGTACTTC. Translation: CASSEGATDEQYF. The chain is built from TRBV6-5 and TRBJ2-7; a possible D gene is TRBD1 (5 bases). V was cut by 5 bases and J by 5 bases, with 13 bases left in between. Germline CDR1 and CDR2: MNHEY and SVGAGI. CDR3 size: 13 residues.

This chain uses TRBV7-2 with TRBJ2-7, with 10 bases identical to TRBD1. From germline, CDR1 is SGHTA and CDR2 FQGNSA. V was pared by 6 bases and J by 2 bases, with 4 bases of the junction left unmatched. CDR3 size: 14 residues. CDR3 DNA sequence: TGTGCCAGCAGTGGGACAGGGGCTCCCTACGAGCAGTACTTC. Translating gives CASSGTGAPYEQYF.

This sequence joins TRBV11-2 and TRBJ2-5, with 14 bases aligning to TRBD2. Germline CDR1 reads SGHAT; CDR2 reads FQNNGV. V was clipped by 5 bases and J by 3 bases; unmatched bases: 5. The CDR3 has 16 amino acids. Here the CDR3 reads CASSTGGLAGEETQYF. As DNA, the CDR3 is TGTGCCAGCAGCACGGGGGGACTAGCGGGGGAAGAGACCCAGTACTTC.

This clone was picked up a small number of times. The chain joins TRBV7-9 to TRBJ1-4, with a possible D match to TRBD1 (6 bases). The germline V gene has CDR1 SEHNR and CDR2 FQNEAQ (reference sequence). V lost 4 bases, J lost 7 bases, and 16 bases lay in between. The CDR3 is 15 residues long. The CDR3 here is CASSWGTDRSEKLFF. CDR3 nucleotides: TGTGCCAGCAGCTGGGGGACGGACAGAAGTGAAAAACTGTTTTTT.

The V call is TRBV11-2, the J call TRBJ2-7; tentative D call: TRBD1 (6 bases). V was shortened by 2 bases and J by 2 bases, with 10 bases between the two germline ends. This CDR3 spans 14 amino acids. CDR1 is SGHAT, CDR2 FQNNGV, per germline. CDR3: CASSLLQGPYEQYF. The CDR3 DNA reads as TGTGCCAGCAGCTTACTCCAGGGGCCCTACGAGCAGTACTTC.

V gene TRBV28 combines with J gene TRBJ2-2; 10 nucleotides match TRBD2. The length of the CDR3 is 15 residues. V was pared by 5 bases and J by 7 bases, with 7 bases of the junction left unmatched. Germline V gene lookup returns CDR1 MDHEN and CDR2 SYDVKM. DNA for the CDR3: TGTGCCAGCAGTGGGCTAGCGGGAGTCCACGGGGAGCTGTTTTTT. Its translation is CASSGLAGVHGELFF.